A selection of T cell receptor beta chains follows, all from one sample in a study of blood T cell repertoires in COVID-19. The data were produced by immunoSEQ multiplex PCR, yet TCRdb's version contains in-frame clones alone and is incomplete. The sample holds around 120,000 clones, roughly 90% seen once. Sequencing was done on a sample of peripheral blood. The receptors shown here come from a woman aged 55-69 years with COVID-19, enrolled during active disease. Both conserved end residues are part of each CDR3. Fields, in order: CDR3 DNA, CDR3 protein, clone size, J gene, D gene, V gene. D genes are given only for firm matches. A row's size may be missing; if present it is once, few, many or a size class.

CDR3 DNA: TGTGCCAGCAGTCAGGACAGGGGAGGGTATGAAAAACTGTTTTTT
CDR3 protein: CASSQDRGGYEKLFF
clone size: -
J gene: TRBJ1-4
D gene: TRBD1
V gene: TRBV6-5

CDR3 DNA: TGTGCCAGCTCACCATTAGTAAGGCAGGGGGCTTACAATGAGCAGTTCTTC
CDR3 protein: CASSPLVRQGAYNEQFF
clone size: once
J gene: TRBJ2-1
D gene: TRBD1
V gene: TRBV18

CDR3 DNA: TGTGCCAGCAGCCAACGGACAGGATGGAACACCGGGGAGCTGTTTTTT
CDR3 protein: CASSQRTGWNTGELFF
clone size: -
J gene: TRBJ2-2
D gene: TRBD1
V gene: TRBV7-2

CDR3 DNA: TGTGCCAGCAGCCAAAGACAGGTGAACACTGAAGCTTTCTTT
CDR3 protein: CASSQRQVNTEAFF
clone size: -
J gene: TRBJ1-1
D gene: -
V gene: TRBV9

CDR3 DNA: TGTGCCAGCAGCCCGGACAGGGGGCGCACCGGGGAGCTGTTTTTT
CDR3 protein: CASSPDRGRTGELFF
clone size: -
J gene: TRBJ2-2
D gene: TRBD1
V gene: TRBV11-3

CDR3 DNA: TGTGCCATCAGTGAGGGCCCGCGGTTGAGGAATCAGCCCCAGCATTTT
CDR3 protein: CAISEGPRLRNQPQHF
clone size: -
J gene: TRBJ1-5
D gene: -
V gene: TRBV10-3

CDR3 DNA: TGTGCCAGCAGTTACAGGCAGGGAGGTACTGAAGCTTTCTTT
CDR3 protein: CASSYRQGGTEAFF
clone size: -
J gene: TRBJ1-1
D gene: -
V gene: TRBV6-2/TRBV6-3

CDR3 DNA: TGTGCCAGCAGCCAAGGTCCAGGGGAAGAGACCCAGTACTTC
CDR3 protein: CASSQGPGEETQYF
clone size: -
J gene: TRBJ2-5
D gene: -
V gene: TRBV3-1/TRBV3-2

CDR3 DNA: TGTGCCAGCAGCTCCTCTTTAGCCCGCTATGGCTACACCTTC
CDR3 protein: CASSSSLARYGYTF
clone size: -
J gene: TRBJ1-2
D gene: -
V gene: TRBV7-8

CDR3 DNA: TGTGCCAGCAAGACCTCGGGACAGGTGAACACTGAAGCTTTCTTT
CDR3 protein: CASKTSGQVNTEAFF
clone size: -
J gene: TRBJ1-1
D gene: TRBD1
V gene: TRBV6-5

CDR3 DNA: TGTGCCAGCTCATCCACAGGTCCCAATCAGCCCCAGCATTTT
CDR3 protein: CASSSTGPNQPQHF
clone size: -
J gene: TRBJ1-5
D gene: -
V gene: TRBV18

CDR3 DNA: TGTGCCAGCAGCTTATCTTCCAGGGCTGTGTTTTTT
CDR3 protein: CASSLSSRAVFF
clone size: -
J gene: TRBJ1-3
D gene: -
V gene: TRBV11-2

CDR3 DNA: TGTGCCAGCAGCTTGCCGGGTCAAGAGACCCAGTACTTC
CDR3 protein: CASSLPGQETQYF
clone size: -
J gene: TRBJ2-5
D gene: -
V gene: TRBV5-6

CDR3 DNA: TGTGCCAGCAGCTTTCGAGCGGGGGGCATCTTTCAAGAGACCCAGTACTTC
CDR3 protein: CASSFRAGGIFQETQYF
clone size: -
J gene: TRBJ2-5
D gene: TRBD2
V gene: TRBV7-9

CDR3 DNA: TGTGCCAGCAGACAGGGGGCCGGTGGTCGGGGTGAGCAGTACTTC
CDR3 protein: CASRQGAGGRGEQYF
clone size: -
J gene: TRBJ2-7
D gene: TRBD1
V gene: TRBV6-5

CDR3 DNA: TGTGCCAGCAGAGTACTTCATTCACCCCTCCACTTT
CDR3 protein: CASRVLHSPLHF
clone size: -
J gene: TRBJ1-6
D gene: -
V gene: TRBV6-5

CDR3 DNA: TGTGCCAGCAGCTTAGCGCCCACGGGCAATCAGCCCCAGCATTTT
CDR3 protein: CASSLAPTGNQPQHF
clone size: -
J gene: TRBJ1-5
D gene: -
V gene: TRBV7-2

CDR3 DNA: TGTGCCAGCAGCTTCGGGGACATGAAATACGAGCAGTACTTC
CDR3 protein: CASSFGDMKYEQYF
clone size: once
J gene: TRBJ2-7
D gene: -
V gene: TRBV7-6

CDR3 DNA: TGTGCCAGCAGCGTAGGCGGAAGCTCCTACGAGCAGTACTTC
CDR3 protein: CASSVGGSSYEQYF
clone size: -
J gene: TRBJ2-7
D gene: -
V gene: TRBV9

CDR3 DNA: TGTGCCAGCAGCTTCCCGGGACAGGGCAAAAACAATGAGCAGTTCTTC
CDR3 protein: CASSFPGQGKNNEQFF
clone size: once
J gene: TRBJ2-1
D gene: TRBD1
V gene: TRBV7-6

CDR3 DNA: TGTGCCAGCAGCTTGGCAGGGGCAGGCACAGATACGCAGTATTTT
CDR3 protein: CASSLAGAGTDTQYF
clone size: -
J gene: TRBJ2-3
D gene: -
V gene: TRBV5-6

CDR3 DNA: TGTGCCAGCAGCTCCGGTCCGTCCCTCCACTTT
CDR3 protein: CASSSGPSLHF
clone size: once
J gene: TRBJ1-6
D gene: -
V gene: TRBV7-2

CDR3 DNA: TGCGCCAGCAGCTTGGCAGGGGGGTCAGGTGAAAAACTGTTTTTT
CDR3 protein: CASSLAGGSGEKLFF
clone size: -
J gene: TRBJ1-4
D gene: TRBD1
V gene: TRBV5-1

CDR3 DNA: TGTGCCAGCAGCTTAAGCTACAGTGCCCGTCAGCCCCAGCATTTT
CDR3 protein: CASSLSYSARQPQHF
clone size: -
J gene: TRBJ1-5
D gene: -
V gene: TRBV7-2

CDR3 DNA: TGTGCCAGCAGCTTACGGACAGGGATATCCTACGAGCAGTACTTC
CDR3 protein: CASSLRTGISYEQYF
clone size: -
J gene: TRBJ2-7
D gene: TRBD1
V gene: TRBV7-9

CDR3 DNA: TGTGCCAGCAGAAGAGAGTACAATGAGCAGTTCTTC
CDR3 protein: CASRREYNEQFF
clone size: -
J gene: TRBJ2-1
D gene: -
V gene: TRBV2

CDR3 DNA: TGTGCCAGCAGTTACTTGGGGACAGTAAAGACTGAAGCTTTCTTT
CDR3 protein: CASSYLGTVKTEAFF
clone size: -
J gene: TRBJ1-1
D gene: TRBD1
V gene: TRBV6-5

CDR3 DNA: TGTGCCACCAGCAGGGCAAGGGGCACAGGGAGCTATGGCTACACCTTC
CDR3 protein: CATSRARGTGSYGYTF
clone size: -
J gene: TRBJ1-2
D gene: -
V gene: TRBV15

CDR3 DNA: TGTGCCAGCAGCTTAAGTCTGGCCCCGAAAGCTTTCTTT
CDR3 protein: CASSLSLAPKAFF
clone size: -
J gene: TRBJ1-1
D gene: -
V gene: TRBV7-9

CDR3 DNA: TGTGCCAGCAGCTCGGACAGGGACAACACTGAAGCTTTCTTT
CDR3 protein: CASSSDRDNTEAFF
clone size: -
J gene: TRBJ1-1
D gene: TRBD1
V gene: TRBV7-2

CDR3 DNA: TGCAGTGCTACCAAACATTACGAGCAGTACTTC
CDR3 protein: CSATKHYEQYF
clone size: -
J gene: TRBJ2-7
D gene: -
V gene: TRBV20-1

CDR3 DNA: TGTGCCAGCAGCCTATCGCAGGGTTACGAGCAGTACTTC
CDR3 protein: CASSLSQGYEQYF
clone size: -
J gene: TRBJ2-7
D gene: -
V gene: TRBV12-3/TRBV12-4

CDR3 DNA: TGTGCCAGCAGCCCCCACAGGGCGGCACCCGAAGCTTTCTTT
CDR3 protein: CASSPHRAAPEAFF
clone size: once
J gene: TRBJ1-1
D gene: -
V gene: TRBV7-8

CDR3 DNA: TGTGCCAGCAGCCCCCGGAACAGATCCTTCTCTGGGGCCAACGTCCTGACTTTC
CDR3 protein: CASSPRNRSFSGANVLTF
clone size: once
J gene: TRBJ2-6
D gene: -
V gene: TRBV7-9

CDR3 DNA: TGTGCCAGCAGCCTATCGGACGAGCAGTACTTC
CDR3 protein: CASSLSDEQYF
clone size: -
J gene: TRBJ2-7
D gene: -
V gene: TRBV12-3/TRBV12-4

CDR3 DNA: TGTGCCAGCAGTTTGAGTGCGGGGGGGCCGTACGAGCAGTACTTC
CDR3 protein: CASSLSAGGPYEQYF
clone size: -
J gene: TRBJ2-7
D gene: TRBD2
V gene: TRBV6-5

CDR3 DNA: TGTGCTAGTGGTTTGGTACTGGGGGCTGTCGGCTGGAGCTACACCTTC
CDR3 protein: CASGLVLGAVGWSYTF
clone size: -
J gene: TRBJ1-2
D gene: -
V gene: TRBV12-5

CDR3 DNA: TGCGCCAGCACCCAACCGGGACAGTACAATGAGCAGTTCTTC
CDR3 protein: CASTQPGQYNEQFF
clone size: -
J gene: TRBJ2-1
D gene: TRBD1
V gene: TRBV5-1

CDR3 DNA: TGTGCCAGCAGCTTGATCACAGGGGCCCCCCAAGAGACCCAGTACTTC
CDR3 protein: CASSLITGAPQETQYF
clone size: once
J gene: TRBJ2-5
D gene: TRBD1
V gene: TRBV11-1

CDR3 DNA: TGTGCCAGCAGCCAAGGTCCGGGGTTTAACATTCAGTACTTC
CDR3 protein: CASSQGPGFNIQYF
clone size: -
J gene: TRBJ2-4
D gene: -
V gene: TRBV4-2